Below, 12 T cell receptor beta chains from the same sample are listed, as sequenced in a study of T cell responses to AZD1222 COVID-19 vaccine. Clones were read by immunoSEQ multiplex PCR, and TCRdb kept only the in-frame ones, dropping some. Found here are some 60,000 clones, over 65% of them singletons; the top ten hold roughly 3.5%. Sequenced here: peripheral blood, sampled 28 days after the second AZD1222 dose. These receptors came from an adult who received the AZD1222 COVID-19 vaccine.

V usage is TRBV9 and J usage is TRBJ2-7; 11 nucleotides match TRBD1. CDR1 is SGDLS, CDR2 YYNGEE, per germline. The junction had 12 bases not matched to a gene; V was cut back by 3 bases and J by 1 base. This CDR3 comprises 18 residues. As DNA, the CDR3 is TGTGCCAGCAGCGCCCAAAGGACAGGGGGCGTGAAGTCCTACGAGCAGTACTTC. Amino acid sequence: CASSAQRTGGVKSYEQYF.

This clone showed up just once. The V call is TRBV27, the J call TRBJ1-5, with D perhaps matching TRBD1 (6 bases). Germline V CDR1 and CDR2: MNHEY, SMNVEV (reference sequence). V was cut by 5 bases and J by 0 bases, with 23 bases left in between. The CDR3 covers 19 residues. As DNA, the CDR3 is TGTGCCAGCAGTACGCGCGGACAGTGGGGGGGTTATAGCAATCAGCCCCAGCATTTT. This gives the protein CASSTRGQWGGYSNQPQHF.

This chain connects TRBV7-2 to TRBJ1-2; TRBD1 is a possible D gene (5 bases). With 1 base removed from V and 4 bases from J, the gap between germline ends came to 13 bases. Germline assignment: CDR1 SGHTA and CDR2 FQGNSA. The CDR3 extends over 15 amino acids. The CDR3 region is CASSLESSGAYGYTF. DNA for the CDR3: TGTGCCAGCAGCTTAGAATCGTCCGGGGCCTATGGCTACACCTTC. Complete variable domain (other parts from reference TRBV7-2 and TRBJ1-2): GAGVSQSPSNKVTEKGKDVELRCDPISGHTALYWYRQSLGQGLEFLIYFQGNSAPDKSGLPSDRFSAERTGGSVSTLTIQRTQQEDSAVYLCASSLESSGAYGYTFGSGTRLTVV.

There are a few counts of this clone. In DNA form, the CDR3 reads TGTGCCAGCAGCCATGTAATAGACCGGGCAGGAGGAGAGACCCAGTACTTC. Its translation is CASSHVIDRAGGETQYF. This chain uses TRBV4-2 with TRBJ2-5; weak D call: TRBD2 (5 bases). V shed 3 bases and J shed 4 bases, with 21 bases lying between them. In germline, CDR1 is LGHNA, CDR2 YNFKEQ. This CDR3 has 17 amino acids.

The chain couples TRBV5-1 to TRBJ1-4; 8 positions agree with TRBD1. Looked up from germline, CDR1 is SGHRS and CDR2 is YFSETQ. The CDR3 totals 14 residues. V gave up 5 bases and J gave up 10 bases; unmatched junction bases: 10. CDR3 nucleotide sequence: TGCGCCAGCAGTAATGGACAGGGTGAAGGAAAACTGTTTTTT. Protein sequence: CASSNGQGEGKLFF.

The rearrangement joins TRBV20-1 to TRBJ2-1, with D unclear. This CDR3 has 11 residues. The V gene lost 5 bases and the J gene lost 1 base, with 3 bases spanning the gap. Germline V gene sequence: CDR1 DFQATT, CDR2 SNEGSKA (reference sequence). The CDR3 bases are TGCAGTGCTGCTTCCTACAATGAGCAGTTCTTC. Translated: CSAASYNEQFF.

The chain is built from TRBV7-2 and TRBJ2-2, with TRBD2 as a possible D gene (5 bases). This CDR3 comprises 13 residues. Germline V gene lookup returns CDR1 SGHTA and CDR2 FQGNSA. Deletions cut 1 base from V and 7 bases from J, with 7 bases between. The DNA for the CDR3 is TGTGCCAGCAGCTTAGTTGAGGGCGGGGAGCTGTTTTTT. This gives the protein CASSLVEGGELFF.

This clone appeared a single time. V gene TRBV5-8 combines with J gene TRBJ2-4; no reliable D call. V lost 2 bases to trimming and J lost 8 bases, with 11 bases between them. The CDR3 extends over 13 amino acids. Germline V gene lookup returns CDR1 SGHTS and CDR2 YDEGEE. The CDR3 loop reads CASSLSSSYIQYF. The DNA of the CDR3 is TGTGCCAGCAGCTTATCCTCTTCCTACATTCAGTACTTC.

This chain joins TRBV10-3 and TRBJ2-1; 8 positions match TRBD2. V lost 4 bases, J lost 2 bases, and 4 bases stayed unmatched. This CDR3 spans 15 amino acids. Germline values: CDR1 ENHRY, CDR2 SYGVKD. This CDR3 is CAISVSGGAYNEQFF. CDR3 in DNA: TGTGCCATCAGTGTATCGGGGGGGGCCTACAATGAGCAGTTCTTC.

DNA for the CDR3: TGTGCCAGCAGCCAAGATGAGGGCCTCGGATATGGCTACACCTTC. This translates into CASSQDEGLGYGYTF. The chain couples TRBV3-1 (or the pseudogene TRBV3-2) to TRBJ1-2, with D unresolved. Germline CDR1 LGHDT, CDR2 YNNKEL (reference sequence). The germline V and J ends were trimmed by 0 bases and 5 bases, with 13 bases remaining between them. This CDR3 is built from 15 residues.

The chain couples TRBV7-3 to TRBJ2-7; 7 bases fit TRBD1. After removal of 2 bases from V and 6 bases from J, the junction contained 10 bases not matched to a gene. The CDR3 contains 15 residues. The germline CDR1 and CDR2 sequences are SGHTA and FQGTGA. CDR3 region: CASSLFRGTGIEQYF. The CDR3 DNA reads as TGTGCCAGCAGCTTATTCAGGGGGACGGGCATCGAGCAGTACTTC.

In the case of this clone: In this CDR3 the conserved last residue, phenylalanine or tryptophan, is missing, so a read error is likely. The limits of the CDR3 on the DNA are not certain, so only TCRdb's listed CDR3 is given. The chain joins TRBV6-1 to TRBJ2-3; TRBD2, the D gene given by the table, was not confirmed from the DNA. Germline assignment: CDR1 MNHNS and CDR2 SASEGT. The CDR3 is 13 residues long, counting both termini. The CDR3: CASSEAGPAGGPL.